The TCR beta chain under discussion was sequenced for a study of T-cell reconstitution after alpha-beta-depleted transplantation in children. Preparation of the TCRbeta library involved a method that used unique molecular identifiers. Using its own MiXCR run on the PCR reads, TCRdb lists one record per CDR3 protein. The table shows 670,000 or so distinct CDR3 sequences, with about 12% occurring only once. V shed 3 bases and J 2 bases; nucleotides not matched to a gene: 9. The CDR3 runs to 16 residues. Germline V gene data show CDR1 as DFQATT and CDR2 as SNEGSKA (reference sequence). Notes on this clonotype: What it binds is not known.

Study results and caveats: Newly produced T cells mostly accounted for T-cell counts and diversity one year post-transplant.

The input for sequencing was PBMCs, taken before TCRalphabeta/CD19-depleted stem cell transplant. The receptor's source is a girl aged 2-10 years with congenital amegakaryocytic thrombocytopenia, due to receive a stem cell transplant. The chain links TRBV20-1 to TRBJ2-7; 11 positions match TRBD2. The chain's CDR3 is CSASSPTSGAPYEQYF. The CDR3 DNA follows: TGCAGTGCTAGCAGCCCGACTAGCGGGGCCCCCTACGAGCAGTACTTC.